This T cell receptor beta chain was sequenced in a study of cytomegalovirus exposure and HLA in healthy donors (dated by TCRdb to the late 2010s). Regarding the research as a whole: In an earlier analysis of 450 to 750 of the donors, about 270 Gb of sequence data and 117 million unique TCR beta sequences from some 170 million T cells were reported. An early release covering about 600 HLA-typed donors comprised roughly 300 gigabases of sequencing data and tens of millions of unique TCR sequences. The genetic ancestry cluster associated with self-reported Caucasian donors included 70% to 85% of the 300 to 450 genotyped donors. The study aimed to test whether signatures of past pathogen exposure could be identified by cataloging public T cell receptors. The study used immunosequencing to profile the T cell repertoires of around 600 subjects and linked those repertoires to cytomegalovirus serostatus. Along with the approximately 700-subject first cohort, a separate validation cohort of over a hundred different subjects was used. To predict cytomegalovirus infection status, the study brought together high-throughput TCR immunosequencing, statistical association of individual TCRs with disease status, and machine learning. In a later analysis, previously published TCR beta repertoires from roughly 710 donors were re-analyzed and high-resolution HLA genotyping was added so that TCR occurrence patterns could be studied. In the later analysis, no new phenotypic data were used to find candidate immune exposures; instead, reliance was placed on TCR beta sequences and their occurrence across donors. An earlier analysis of around 580 of the donors used high-throughput TCR beta sequencing to judge whether each TCR beta V gene segment behaved as functional or pseudogenic. Donor age, sex, ethnicity and CMV serostatus were compiled alongside the repertoire data. In a later genetic analysis, genome-wide SNP genotypes for 398 of the 666 donors were used, and that subset was treated as a discovery cohort. All discovery cohort repertoires had been generated using a single sequencing platform. HLA typing included class I and class II loci at four-digit resolution. Typing coverage varied by locus: 629-630 donors for A, B, C, DRB1 and DQB1; more than 500 for DQA1; more than 600 for DPA1; 450 to 480 for DPB1. Several DR-DQ haplotypes were handled as single units for association and clustering, since linkage in the cohort was strong. Among around 400 genotyped donors of the cohort, an average of approximately 240,000 unique TCR beta nucleotide sequences was sequenced per donor, of which about 19% were non-productive. What the authors observed across the whole study: The authors suggested that the approach could potentially be extended to other disease states and immunological phenotypes. Several of the top co-occurrence clusters appeared to be linked to parvovirus B19, influenza, CMV and Epstein-Barr virus, according to a later analysis. In a later genetic analysis, a missense DCLRE1C variant was associated with V-gene and J-gene trimming of TCR beta chains, and the association was replicated in an independent cohort. Some IMGT-functional V segments, including TRBV6-2 and TRBV6-3, could not be told apart with the 87-base-pair reads, so those segments were excluded. In this cohort, only TCR beta chains were sequenced, and detectable features were limited by the absence of alpha or paired-chain data. Most TCR sequences were observed very rarely across donors, whereas some public TCRs were present in many individuals. In a later analysis, the rate of TCR association differed among HLA loci, with DRB1 alleles having the most associated TCRs and HLA-C alleles having the fewest. In a later analysis, HLA-associated TCR beta chains were found to be more clonally expanded and to have lower generation probabilities than equally common non-associated chains. A group of highly shared sequence variants was considered likely to be a technical artifact of the sequencing pipeline. Broadly in line with IMGT annotations, most TCR beta V segments showed up in productive rearrangements about 90% or about 30% of the time in an earlier analysis of 450 to 600 of the donors. A few of the identified cytomegalovirus-associated TCR beta chains were confirmed in vitro to be specific for cytomegalovirus antigens. Because counts were too low, roughly 18 rarely observed V segments, including chromosome 9 orphons, were left out of the earlier analysis of over 550 of the donors. The only immune exposure information available for the cohort was CMV serostatus. Because some donors lacked HLA typing at each locus, the association tests relied only on the typed subset. Correlated functional status among segregating V segments might reflect linkage disequilibrium, but an unknown experimental factor could not be ruled out. A later analysis found that most CMV-associated TCR beta chains appeared HLA-restricted, with HLA associations seemingly driven largely by CMV exposure. A further reported finding was that TCR beta sequences accurately predicted the HLA-A and HLA-B alleles for most subjects in the first cohort. The classifier was reported to diagnose cytomegalovirus status with high specificity and sensitivity in both the original cohort and the validation cohort. The study listed 164 TCR beta chains as associated with cytomegalovirus. Compared with the approximately 720-donor mean, donors in an Asian-associated ancestry cluster had fewer N-insertions in productive TCRs, according to a later genetic analysis. A later analysis associated around 16,000 TCR beta sequences with specific HLA alleles at a false discovery rate of 0.05. Strong co-occurrence of HLA alleles, especially DR and DQ, made assigning TCR associations to individual alleles difficult. The presence/absence analyses assumed that sequencing depth was roughly uniform across donors, and that assumption may not be true.

Concerning this clone: It has no known antigen specificity. It has no much larger one-base neighbor in the sample; base qualities were not kept.

The cohort comprised fewer than 700 healthy bone marrow donors. All cohort members were sampled while nominally healthy, although unrecorded immune exposures were likely present. The donor was CMV seropositive and was included in the group of approximately 300 seropositive cohort members. Every donor gave a peripheral blood sample, and the peripheral blood mononuclear cells from that sample were used for TCR beta sequencing. Genomic DNA extraction from the blood cell samples was performed with the Qiagen DNeasy Blood Extraction Kit. The library was made by the immunoSEQ multiplex PCR assay. The multiplex PCR relied on a mix of 60 forward primers for TCR Vbeta segments and 13 reverse primers for TCR Jbeta segments. A multiplex PCR assay on genomic DNA amplified the CDR3 region of rearranged TCR beta genes. The amplified TCR beta libraries were sequenced on the Illumina HiSeq System as 87-base-pair reads. Per the source publication's procedure: Across the 670 or so repertoires, a later analysis counted about 81 million unique TCR beta chains, roughly 11 million of which were shared by at least two donors. A nearest-neighbor algorithm error-corrected the raw reads and collapsed the reads into unique sequences, merging closely related sequences to remove PCR and sequencing errors. Alignment of CDR3 sequences to IMGT reference sequences was used to assign V, D and J gene segments. For a sequence to be retained, a match of at least six nucleotides to both a V gene segment and a J gene segment was required. A rearrangement counted as productive if the CDR3 had no stop codons and remained in frame with V and J, and every other rearrangement counted as non-productive. CDR3 was defined by IMGT convention, running from the second conserved V-encoded cysteine to the conserved J-encoded phenylalanine. The earlier analysis of some 600 of the donors excluded sequences that lacked an unambiguous match to a single V gene segment. In an earlier analysis of a few hundred of the donors, V segments were called functional above 56.7% productive rearrangements and were called segregating when the between-donor standard deviation exceeded 5%. A statistical classification framework was developed to diagnose cytomegalovirus status using the catalog of TCR beta chain sequences. V and J gene assignment, in a later analysis, came from comparing TCR nucleotide sequences with IMGT/GENE-DB human TR gene sequences. The TCRdist pipeline was used in a later analysis to assign CDR3 sequences and most-parsimonious VDJ recombination scenarios. In a later analysis, every TCR beta chain was defined by the combination of its CDR3 amino acid sequence and its V-gene family, and reads without a unique V-gene family were dropped. As a way to deal with suspected cross-contamination and a sequencing artifact, a later analysis dropped 640 or so nucleotide sequences that were highly shared and had low generation probability. A later analysis calculated a clonal expansion index for each public chain from normalized within-repertoire ranks of inferred template counts. In a later analysis, generation probabilities were computed with a VDJ recombination model fitted to out-of-frame rearrangements, and the resulting probabilities were checked against IGoR. A later analysis scored TCR-TCR, TCR-HLA and TCR-CMV co-occurrence with hypergeometric tests, applying a repertoire-size bias correction to TCR pairs. In a later analysis, false discovery rates were estimated by permuting HLA or CMV assignments 20 times. In a later analysis, co-occurring TCRs were grouped with DBSCAN, and TCRdist sequence similarity was added when clustering was performed within HLA-allele-positive subsets. Co-occurrence clustering excluded repertoires with fewer than 30,000 or more than 120,000 public chains, plus five with anomalous nucleotide sharing. TCRdb stores this immuneACCESS table with in-frame sequences only. Part of the clones is absent; in the studies checked, under half of the shortfall reflects unresolved V genes, and no reason is known for the rest. The DNA gave D and trimming, while V, J and clone size come from that table. The sample yields 200,000 to 300,000 clones; roughly 82% were counted once. Roughly 5% of the sample comes from the top ten.

Sequences SGHRS (CDR1) and YFSETQ (CDR2) are obtained from the germline V gene. The CDR3, cysteine through phenylalanine, is 15 amino acids long. Only the CDR3 region is kept as DNA, spanning 45 bases read in frame from base 1. Trimming takes 0 bases from V and 5 bases from J, and the germline ends sit 12 bases apart. The receptor was derived from a woman in her thirties or forties in good health and CMV-seropositive. The sequence links TRBV5-1 to TRBJ1-5, and perhaps TRBD1 as D gene, on 5 matching bases. The sequenced sample consisted of PBMCs. The base sequence is TGCGCCAGCAGCTTGGAAGGGCAGGGCCATCAGCCCCAGCATTTT. Protein translation: CASSLEGQGHQPQHF.